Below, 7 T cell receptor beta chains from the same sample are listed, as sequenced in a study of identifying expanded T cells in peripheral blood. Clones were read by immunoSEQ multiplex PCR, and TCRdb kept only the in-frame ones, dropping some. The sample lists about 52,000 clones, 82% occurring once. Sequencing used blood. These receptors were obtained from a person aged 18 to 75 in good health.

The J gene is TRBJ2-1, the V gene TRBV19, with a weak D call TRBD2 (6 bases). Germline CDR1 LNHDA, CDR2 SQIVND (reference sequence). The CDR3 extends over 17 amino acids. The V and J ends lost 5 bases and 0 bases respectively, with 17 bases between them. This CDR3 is CASSSPGLRGSYNEQFF. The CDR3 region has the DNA TGTGCCAGTAGTTCTCCGGGACTCCGGGGCTCCTACAATGAGCAGTTCTTC.

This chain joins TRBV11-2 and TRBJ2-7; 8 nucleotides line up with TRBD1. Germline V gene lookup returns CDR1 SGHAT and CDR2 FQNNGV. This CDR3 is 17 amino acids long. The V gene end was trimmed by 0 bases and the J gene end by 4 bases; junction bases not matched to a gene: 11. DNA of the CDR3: TGTGCCAGCAGCTTAGAGGTTTGGGCAGGGGGCTTTTACGAGCAGTACTTC. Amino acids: CASSLEVWAGGFYEQYF.

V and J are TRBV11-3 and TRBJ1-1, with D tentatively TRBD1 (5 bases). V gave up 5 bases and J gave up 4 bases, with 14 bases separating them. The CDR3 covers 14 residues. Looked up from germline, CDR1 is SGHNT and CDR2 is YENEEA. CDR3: CASSPRGTGTEAFF. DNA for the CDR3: TGTGCCAGCAGCCCTCGGGGGACGGGCACTGAAGCTTTCTTT.

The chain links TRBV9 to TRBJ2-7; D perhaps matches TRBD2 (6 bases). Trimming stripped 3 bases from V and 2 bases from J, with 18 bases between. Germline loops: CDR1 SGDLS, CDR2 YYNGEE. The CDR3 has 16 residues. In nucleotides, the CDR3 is TGTGCCAGCAGCGCAGTTACTGGAGCGGGCCCCTACGAGCAGTACTTC. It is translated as CASSAVTGAGPYEQYF.

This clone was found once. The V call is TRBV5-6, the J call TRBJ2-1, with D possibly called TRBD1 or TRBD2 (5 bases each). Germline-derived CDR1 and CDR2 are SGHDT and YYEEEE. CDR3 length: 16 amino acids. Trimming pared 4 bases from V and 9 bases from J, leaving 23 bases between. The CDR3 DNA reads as TGTGCCAGCAGCCCGGAACCGGGGCGCGCTACAGCTGAGCAGTTCTTC. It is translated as CASSPEPGRATAEQFF.

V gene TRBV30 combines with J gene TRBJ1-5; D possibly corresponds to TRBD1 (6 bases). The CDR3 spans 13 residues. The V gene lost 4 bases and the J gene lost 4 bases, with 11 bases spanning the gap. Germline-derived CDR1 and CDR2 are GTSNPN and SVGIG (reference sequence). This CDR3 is CAWTDRWNQPQHF. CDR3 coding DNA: TGTGCCTGGACTGACAGGTGGAATCAGCCCCAGCATTTT.

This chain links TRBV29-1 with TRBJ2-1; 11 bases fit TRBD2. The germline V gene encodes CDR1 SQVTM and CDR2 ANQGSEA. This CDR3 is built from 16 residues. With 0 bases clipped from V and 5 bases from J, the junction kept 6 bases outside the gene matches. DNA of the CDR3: TGCAGCGTTGAAGATCGACTAGCGGGAATTAACAATGAGCAGTTCTTC. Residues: CSVEDRLAGINNEQFF.